This note documents a single T cell receptor beta chain sequence. Its antigen is unknown. In germline, CDR1 is LNHDA, CDR2 SQIVND (reference sequence). This CDR3 has 14 residues. Trimming cost V 4 bases and J 3 bases; bases outside gene matches: 2. Repeated repertoire sampling spanned the course of chemoradiotherapy. The data are from a study of chemoradiotherapy in HPV16-positive cancers. Study background: Candidate HPV-specific T-cell clones and common TCR motifs came from functional assays in two HPV16-positive patients. General study results and limits: Non-HPV-specific T cells did not expand in tumors during treatment, whereas candidate HPV-specific clones and E7-related motifs did.

The table came from immunoSEQ multiplex PCR; TCRdb's copy has only in-frame clones and leaves some out. In the table there are 7,500 to 8,000 clones, more than 75% of which are singletons. The rearrangement links TRBV19 to TRBJ1-4; 7 nucleotides line up with TRBD1. The specimen was taken from a patient who underwent chemoradiotherapy. The TCR sequence derives from a human donor with HPV-associated anogenital cancer. In nucleotides, the CDR3 is TGTGCCAGTAGTACCGGGACAGCTAATGAAAAACTGTTTTTT. This gives the protein CASSTGTANEKLFF.